This paragraph reports one T cell receptor beta chain. Antigen unknown. The record originates from a study of T cell responses to AZD1222 COVID-19 vaccine. Findings of the study overall: Baseline seropositivity characterized only a handful of AZD1222 recipients.

The CDR3 is 12 residues long. The germline V and J ends were trimmed by 3 bases and 6 bases, with 8 bases remaining between them. Assay used: immunoSEQ multiplex PCR; TCRdb lists only in-frame clones, some missing. This table has 90,000 to 100,000 clones, roughly 90% appearing once. The sequencing used peripheral blood, collected on day 0 of AZD1222 vaccination. The genes are TRBV23-1 and TRBJ1-2; D not certain. TRBV23-1 has ORF status, its function being uncertain. The TCR comes from an adult in good health. The CDR3 is CASSHPGDGYTF. CDR3 DNA: TGCGCCAGCAGTCATCCCGGGGATGGCTACACCTTC.